This T cell receptor beta chain was captured in a study of breast tumors, draining lymph nodes, adjacent tissues (dated by TCRdb to the mid-2010s). About the investigation overall: In breast cancer patients, the study compared the TCR beta repertoires of tumor, adjacent nontumor tissue and axillary lymph nodes. The study was designed to assess the relationships and possible T-cell exchange between tumor, surrounding tissue and draining lymph node repertoires in human breast cancer.

The full study reports these points: The data were considered consistent with the idea that most tumor T cells come from the lymph node and then expand in tumor tissue. The conclusion that tumor T cells originate in lymph nodes was framed as consistent with a hypothesis rather than directly demonstrated. Tumor and nontumor tissue repertoires were found to be significantly more similar in luminal-like than in basal-like breast cancer. T-cell repertoire diversity in tumors was found to be lower than in lymph nodes but higher than in nontumor tissue, and preferential V and J gene usage was observed.

Instrument used: Illumina HiSeq 2000. TCR beta chain libraries were generated by multiplex PCR amplification. High-throughput sequencing was used to analyze the amplified TCR beta chain products. TCRdb took the public reads, trimmed them with fastp at Q25, ran MiXCR for clone calling and kept in-frame beta chains. Every distinct CDR3 protein forms one entry, paired with its most common genes and DNA. This sample has some 120,000 distinct CDR3 sequences in its table, and over 20% of those were observed once. The ten biggest clones cover about 2.2% of the sample. The CDR1 and CDR2 encoded by the germline V gene are SGDLS and YYNGEE. V ends up 4 bases short and J 5 bases short, with an unmatched junction base count of 8. The CDR3 goes from the cysteine to the phenylalanine over 14 residues. Solely the CDR3 DNA is kept, with 42 bases framed from the first base. The axillary draining lymph nodes of breast cancer patients were the source of the lymph node samples.

This clonotype was detected ten times or more. Its antigen target is currently unknown. No base quality values were provided; no much bigger clone lies one nucleotide off. The origin of this receptor is a female donor with breast cancer. Some clones in this sample may be carry-over from other donors' samples. Recombination linked TRBV9 to TRBJ1-2; 7 bases in the middle match TRBD1. The sequencing sample was made of axillary lymph node tissue. The DNA sequence follows: TGTGCCAGCAGCACTCGGGACAGCCTATATGGCTACACCTTC. The resulting protein is CASSTRDSLYGYTF.